A single sample is the source of the 18 T cell receptor beta chains below, sequenced in a study of CXCR3-negative and CXCR3-positive naive CD8 T cells (dated by TCRdb to between 2017 and 2020). Study-level results and caveats: Compared with CXCR3-negative naive cells, CXCR3-positive naive cells had TRB CDR3s with higher hydrophobicity (lower Kidera factor 4), lower energy, and higher strength and volume indices.

Sequencer: NextSeq 550. The Human TCR Profiling Kit (MiLaboratory) was used to prepare UMI-labeled 5' RACE TRB cDNA libraries. TCRdb reprocessed the reads, reporting each CDR3 protein sequence once and no DNA. The sample's table covers around 50,000 distinct CDR3 sequences. Around 0.6% of the sample comes from the top ten. No antigens are known for them. Sequenced input: naive CXCR3+ CD8+ T cells from blood. The cell subset or site label, read with the paper, signifies: CD45RO-CCR7+CD27+CD95- naive CD8+ T cells expressing CXCR3 (TNR3+). The receptors derive from a human donor in good health. Some clones in this sample may be carry-over from other donors' samples.

The chain has TRBV20-1 and TRBJ2-2; checking the TCRdb D call of TRBD2 is not possible without DNA. This CDR3 region has 15 residues. CDR1 DFQATT and CDR2 SNEGSKA come from the germline V gene (reference sequence). CDR3 in amino acids: CSATPLAVNTGELFF.

The rearrangement links TRBV2 to TRBJ2-7; TCRdb designates TRBD1, a call that cannot be tested without DNA. The CDR3 extends over 13 amino acids. Germline CDR1 reads SNHLY; CDR2 reads FYNNEI. The CDR3 loop reads CASRGTESYEQYF.

V usage is TRBV28 and J usage is TRBJ2-5; absent DNA, TCRdb's TRBD1 call cannot be checked. Germline-derived CDR1 and CDR2 are MDHEN and SYDVKM. The CDR3 is 14 residues long. This CDR3 reads CASSLGEPQETQYF.

The J gene is TRBJ2-7, the V gene TRBV6-6; TCRdb gives TRBD1 as the D gene, but with no DNA this cannot be confirmed. Germline V gene data show CDR1 as MNHNY and CDR2 as SVGAGI (reference sequence). This CDR3 has 12 residues. The CDR3 here is CASQTGTYEQYF.

The rearrangement links TRBV7-9 to TRBJ2-2; the D gene TCRdb calls, TRBD1, cannot be checked with no DNA. The CDR3 loop spans 17 amino acids. From germline, CDR1 is SEHNR and CDR2 FQNEAQ (reference sequence). CDR3 region: CASSLALAGPSTGELFF.

The V gene is TRBV12-3 or TRBV12-4, the J gene TRBJ2-5; absent DNA, TCRdb's TRBD1 call cannot be checked. This CDR3 spans 15 amino acids. The CDR3 sequence is CASSRAGRSLETQYF.

The chain carries TRBV6-6 and TRBJ2-7; as DNA is missing, the TRBD1 call by TCRdb cannot be tested. Per germline, CDR1 MNHNY and CDR2 SVGAGI (reference sequence). The CDR3 length is 15 residues. CDR3 sequence reads: CASSYPTGGFYEQYF.

The V gene is TRBV19, the J gene TRBJ1-5; TCRdb calls TRBD1, which cannot be checked without DNA. Germline CDR1 LNHDA, CDR2 SQIVND (reference sequence). The CDR3 covers 15 residues. CDR3 amino acids: CASSIAGLGNQPQHF.

V and J are TRBV11-2 and TRBJ2-7; the D call of TRBD1 rests on TCRdb alone, since no DNA is present to check it. Germline V gives CDR1 SGHAT, CDR2 FQNNGV. The CDR3 loop spans 14 amino acids. CDR3 protein: CASSLEGTTYEQYF.

The rearrangement links TRBV20-1 to TRBJ2-5; TCRdb lists TRBD2, though no DNA is available to test this call. CDR3 size: 15 residues. From germline, CDR1 is DFQATT and CDR2 SNEGSKA (reference sequence). The CDR3 reads CSASFAGREEETQYF.

The chain combines TRBV12-5 with TRBJ1-5; TCRdb outputs TRBD1, but without DNA this stays unchecked. The germline V gene encodes CDR1 LGHNT and CDR2 FRNRAP. The CDR3 loop spans 14 amino acids. CDR3 residues: CASGPWGAAQPQHF.

The chain employs TRBV2 and TRBJ2-7; the TRBD1 assignment by TCRdb is unverifiable without DNA. This CDR3 spans 16 amino acids. CDR1 is SNHLY and CDR2 is FYNNEI in the germline V gene. CDR3 amino acids: CASSEAGGQSSYEQYF.

This chain connects TRBV5-1 to TRBJ2-5; there is no DNA to check the TCRdb D call of TRBD1. This CDR3 comprises 14 residues. Germline CDR1 is SGHRS and CDR2 is YFSETQ. The CDR3 loop reads CASSFGQGQETQYF.

The chain employs TRBV15 and TRBJ1-3; TCRdb picks TRBD1, but there is no DNA to check that call. Germline V gene lookup returns CDR1 LNHNV and CDR2 YYDKDF (reference sequence). CDR3 length: 16 residues. The CDR3 here is CATSSRLQGAGNTIYF.

This chain joins TRBV6-5 and TRBJ2-1; the D call from TCRdb, TRBD1, cannot be confirmed without DNA. CDR1 and CDR2 from the germline V gene are MNHEY and SVGAGI. The CDR3 consists of 14 residues. The CDR3 sequence: CASTGQLSYNEQFF.

The chain recombines TRBV14 with TRBJ1-4; TCRdb picks TRBD1, but there is no DNA to check that call. Germline V CDR1 and CDR2: SGHDN, FVKESK. CDR3 size: 15 residues. The CDR3 loop reads CASSPLPGQGEKLFF.

This chain connects TRBV7-3 to TRBJ2-7; absent DNA, TCRdb's TRBD1 call cannot be checked. CDR1 is SGHTA and CDR2 is FQGTGA in the germline V gene. The CDR3 covers 13 residues. The CDR3 protein is CASSLGPLYEQYF.

The rearrangement joins TRBV6-5 to TRBJ1-5. Per germline, CDR1 MNHEY and CDR2 SVGAGI. The CDR3 length is 13 residues. The CDR3 here is CASSPYSNQPQHF.